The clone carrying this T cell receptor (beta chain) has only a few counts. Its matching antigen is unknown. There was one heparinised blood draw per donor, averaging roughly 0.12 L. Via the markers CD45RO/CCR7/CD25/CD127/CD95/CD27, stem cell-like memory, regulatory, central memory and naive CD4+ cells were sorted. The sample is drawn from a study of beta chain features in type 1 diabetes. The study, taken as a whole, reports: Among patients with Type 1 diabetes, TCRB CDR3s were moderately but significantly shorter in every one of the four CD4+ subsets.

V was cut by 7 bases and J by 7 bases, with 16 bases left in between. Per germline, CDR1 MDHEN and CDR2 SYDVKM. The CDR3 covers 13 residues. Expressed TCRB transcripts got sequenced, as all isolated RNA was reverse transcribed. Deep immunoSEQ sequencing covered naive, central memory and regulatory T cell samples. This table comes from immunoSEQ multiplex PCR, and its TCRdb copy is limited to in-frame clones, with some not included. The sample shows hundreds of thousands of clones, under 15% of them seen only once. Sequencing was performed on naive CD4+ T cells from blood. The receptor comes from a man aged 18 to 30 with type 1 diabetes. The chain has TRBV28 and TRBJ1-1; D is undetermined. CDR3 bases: TGTGCCAGCACCTCTGAACTGCAAGGTGAAGCTTTCTTT. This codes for CASTSELQGEAFF.